This T cell receptor (beta chain) is from a study of response to subunit inactivated influenza vaccine. Study outcomes and limitations: Few additional T cells are recruited per seasonal influenza vaccination, authors suggested.

MiXCR, run by TCRdb on the RT-PCR reads, gives a single entry per CDR3 protein. The sample has about 650,000 distinct CDR3 sequences; around 15% are singletons. CDR1 and CDR2 from the germline V gene are SGHTA and FQGNSA. V gave up 5 bases and J gave up 3 bases, with 17 bases separating them. The CDR3 loop spans 16 amino acids. This clonotype was observed once. The antigen is unknown. The sample was PBMCs from blood, taken 14 days before vaccination. The clonotype was recovered from a man between 45 and 60 years old who received an inactivated influenza vaccine. The rearrangement uses TRBV7-2 and TRBJ1-5; tentatively, D is TRBD1 (6 bases). CDR3 protein: CASSTAGAGFNQPQHF. Here the CDR3 DNA reads TGTGCCAGCAGCACAGCGGGGGCGGGGTTCAATCAGCCCCAGCATTTT.